What follows are 30 T cell receptor beta chains derived from one specimen sequenced in a study of T-cell memory formation after mild COVID-19. MiXCR was run by TCRdb on the 5' RACE reads, yielding one entry per CDR3 protein. The sample shows under 650,000 distinct CDR3 sequences, about 20% of them seen only once. Sequenced: PBMCs or a T cell subset sorted from them (not recorded which). The receptors originated from an adult woman who had mild COVID-19 (a few samples of this study predate the infection). Cell type and time point are not known.

This clonotype was seen more than once but under ten times. V and J are TRBV5-1 and TRBJ2-1; 11 positions match TRBD2. CDR1 and CDR2 from the germline V gene are SGHRS and YFSETQ. The CDR3 consists of 14 residues. V shed 3 bases and J 8 bases; nucleotides not matched to a gene: 4. The CDR3 sequence is CASSWGLAEDEQFF. The CDR3 nucleotides read TGCGCCAGCAGCTGGGGACTAGCGGAGGATGAGCAGTTCTTC.

The rearrangement uses TRBV7-9 and TRBJ1-5; 8 bases fit TRBD1. The V and J ends lost 4 bases and 2 bases, in that order; junction bases with no gene match: 4. CDR3 length: 15 residues. Germline CDR1 is SEHNR and CDR2 is FQNEAQ (reference sequence). CDR3 sequence reads: CASSSDREGNQPQHF. For the CDR3, the DNA is TGTGCCAGCAGCTCGGACAGGGAGGGCAATCAGCCCCAGCATTTT.

The rearrangement links TRBV6-5 to TRBJ2-3, with 10 bases that match TRBD2. The CDR3 covers 17 residues. V gave up 6 bases and J gave up 2 bases; unmatched junction bases: 11. Germline V gene sequence: CDR1 MNHEY, CDR2 SVGAGI. The CDR3: CASSGLGAGGPTDTQYF. For the CDR3, the DNA is TGTGCCAGCAGCGGATTGGGAGCGGGAGGGCCCACAGATACGCAGTATTTT.

CDR3 amino acids: CASSPTGGISTDTQYF. The CDR3 DNA reads TGTGCCAGCAGCCCGACCGGCGGAATCAGCACAGATACGCAGTATTTT. The V and J genes are TRBV5-4 and TRBJ2-3; D not certain. Germline CDR1 reads SGHNT; CDR2 reads YYREEE (reference sequence). The V gene lost 4 bases and the J gene lost 0 bases, with 15 bases spanning the gap. The CDR3 loop spans 16 amino acids. Using reference TRBV5-4 and TRBJ2-3 for the parts outside the CDR3, the full variable domain is ETGVTQSPTHLIKTRGQQVTLRCSSQSGHNTVSWYQQALGQGPQFIFQYYREEENGRGNFPPRFSGLQFPNYSSELNVNALELDDSALYLCASSPTGGISTDTQYFGPGTRLTVL.

The chain carries TRBV5-4 and TRBJ2-7; unclear D gene. The CDR3 has 11 amino acids. Germline V CDR1 and CDR2: SGHNT, YYREEE (reference sequence). V lost 4 bases and J lost 6, with 8 bases in between. CDR3 sequence (DNA): TGTGCCAGCAGCGGCGGAGCCGAGCAGTACTTC. This gives the protein CASSGGAEQYF.

The rearrangement uses TRBV30 and TRBJ2-7; TRBD1 aligns across 9 bases. This CDR3 region has 14 residues. The trim removed 5 bases at V and 3 bases at J, leaving 8 bases unmatched. The germline CDR1 and CDR2 sequences are GTSNPN and SVGIG (reference sequence). CDR3 residues: CAWSAGQGDYEQYF. In DNA form, the CDR3 reads TGTGCCTGGTCCGCGGGACAGGGAGACTACGAGCAGTACTTC.

The chain has TRBV10-3 and TRBJ2-7; D is ambiguous. There are 14 residues in the CDR3. V gave up 2 bases and J gave up 3 bases, with 11 bases separating them. Germline CDR1 is ENHRY and CDR2 is SYGVKD. The CDR3 spells CAISEPPPFYEQYF. CDR3 nucleotide sequence: TGTGCCATCAGTGAGCCCCCGCCATTCTACGAGCAGTACTTC.

The table lists this clonotype with a few counts. This chain connects TRBV20-1 to TRBJ2-7; 8 bases are a match to TRBD2. The germline gives CDR1 DFQATT, CDR2 SNEGSKA (reference sequence). The CDR3 totals 15 residues. With 5 bases clipped from V and 1 base from J, the junction kept 10 bases outside the gene matches. CDR3 loop: CSAAPGGGLSYEQYF. The CDR3 DNA is TGCAGTGCTGCCCCCGGGGGGGGCCTGTCCTACGAGCAGTACTTC.

The V and J genes are TRBV12-3 or TRBV12-4 and TRBJ2-1, with 11 bases matching TRBD2. Trimming at V came to 10 bases and at J to 8 bases, leaving 10 bases not matched to a gene. CDR3 length equals 14 residues. CDR3 DNA sequence: TGTGCCACCCTTAGCGGGAGGGCCTGGGATGAGCAGTTCTTC. It translates to CATLSGRAWDEQFF.

The table lists this clonotype with a few counts. The V and J genes are TRBV7-9 and TRBJ2-3; 7 bases fit TRBD2. The CDR3 covers 15 residues. V gave up 5 bases and J gave up 1 base; unmatched junction bases: 6. Germline V gives CDR1 SEHNR, CDR2 FQNEAQ (reference sequence). CDR3 nucleotides: TGTGCCAGCAGCCCCCCCCGGGAGGGCACAGATACGCAGTATTTT. It translates to CASSPPREGTDTQYF.

The chain combines TRBV12-3 or TRBV12-4 with TRBJ2-2; 10 positions agree with TRBD1. Unmatched junction bases numbered 5, after V lost 4 bases and J lost 3 bases. This CDR3 has 16 amino acids. CDR3 amino acids: CASSSTGGRYTGELFF. Here the CDR3 DNA reads TGTGCCAGCAGTTCGACAGGGGGCCGGTACACCGGGGAGCTGTTTTTT.

The V call is TRBV2, the J call TRBJ2-1; D uncertain. The CDR3 is 16 residues long. V lost 6 bases to trimming and J lost 9 bases, with 24 bases between them. CDR1 and CDR2 (germline): SNHLY, FYNNEI. This CDR3 reads CASRESYNKAALEQFF. CDR3 in DNA: TGTGCCAGCAGGGAGAGTTACAATAAAGCCGCTCTTGAGCAGTTCTTC. Filled out from reference TRBV2 and TRBJ2-1, the complete variable domain reads EPEVTQTPSHQVTQMGQEVILRCVPISNHLYFYWYRQILGQKVEFLVSFYNNEISEKSEIFDDQFSVERPDGSNFTLKIRSTKLEDSAMYFCASRESYNKAALEQFFGPGTRLTVL.

This clonotype was detected only a few times. The rearrangement joins TRBV11-2 to TRBJ2-7; perhaps TRBD2 as D (7 bases). Trimming pared 4 bases from V and 7 bases from J, leaving 17 bases between. Germline lookup yields CDR1 SGHAT and CDR2 FQNNGV. CDR3 length: 14 residues. The CDR3 loop is CASSSIRGAKEQYF. The CDR3 coding sequence is TGTGCCAGCAGCTCAATCCGGGGGGCGAAAGAGCAGTACTTC.

The gene calls are TRBV7-2 and TRBJ2-1, with unresolved D. Germline V CDR1 and CDR2: SGHTA, FQGNSA. Trimming pared 3 bases from V and 6 bases from J, leaving 15 bases between. The CDR3 runs to 15 residues. DNA for the CDR3: TGTGCCAGCAGCTTCTACATGGGCGAAAGCAATGAGCAGTTCTTC. Residues: CASSFYMGESNEQFF.

This clonotype has only a few counts. This chain uses TRBV6-5 with TRBJ1-2, with TRBD1 matching 9 bases. This CDR3 contains 15 residues. The germline V gene encodes CDR1 MNHEY and CDR2 SVGAGI. The J segment lost 4 bases and the V segment lost 5 bases, leaving 8 bases of the junction unmatched. The CDR3 region is CASSVFRTGVYGYTF. CDR3 DNA: TGTGCCAGCAGTGTTTTTCGGACAGGGGTCTATGGCTACACCTTC.

This clonotype has more than one count but fewer than ten. V usage is TRBV27 and J usage is TRBJ2-1; D is unclear. The CDR3 consists of 16 residues. Germline V CDR1 and CDR2: MNHEY, SMNVEV (reference sequence). Trimming removed 6 bases from V and 0 bases from J, with 15 bases in between. The CDR3 spells CASSRKSSSSYNEQFF. CDR3 DNA sequence: TGTGCCAGCAGCCGGAAGAGCAGCAGCTCCTACAATGAGCAGTTCTTC.

The chain carries TRBV2 and TRBJ2-7; 7 bases line up with TRBD1. The germline V gene has CDR1 SNHLY and CDR2 FYNNEI. V lost 2 bases to trimming and J lost 5 bases; unmatched junction nucleotides: 9. There are 15 residues in the CDR3. DNA for the CDR3: TGTGCCAGCAGTGAATGGGCAGGGGGATCGGACGAGCAGTACTTC. Translating it yields CASSEWAGGSDEQYF.

V and J are TRBV7-2 and TRBJ2-2, with D possibly matching TRBD1 (6 bases). CDR1 SGHTA and CDR2 FQGNSA come from the germline V gene. The CDR3 extends over 15 amino acids. The germline V and J ends were trimmed by 4 bases and 4 bases, with 13 bases remaining between them. The CDR3 spells CASSSEGDRTGELFF. CDR3 sequence (DNA): TGTGCCAGCAGCTCAGAGGGGGACCGCACCGGGGAGCTGTTTTTT.

A few counts support this clonotype. The J gene is TRBJ1-5, the V gene TRBV29-1, with 8 nucleotides matching TRBD1. The germline CDR1 and CDR2 sequences are SQVTM and ANQGSEA. The V gene end was trimmed by 7 bases and the J gene end by 6 bases; junction bases not matched to a gene: 8. This CDR3 is built from 13 residues. Here the CDR3 reads CSAGQGAGQPQHF. The CDR3 DNA is TGCAGCGCGGGTCAGGGGGCGGGTCAGCCCCAGCATTTT.

The CDR3 region has the DNA TGTGCCACCAGTACAATGCGGTACGGAGGAAACATTGAGCAGTTCTTC. The encoded protein is CATSTMRYGGNIEQFF. V and J are TRBV24-1 and TRBJ2-1; D possibly corresponds to TRBD2 (5 bases). The germline V gene has CDR1 KGHDR and CDR2 SFDVKD. Trimming shortened V by 6 bases and J by 9 bases, and 23 bases separated the two germline ends. CDR3 size: 16 residues.

The chain recombines TRBV20-1 with TRBJ2-1, with 9 bases fitting TRBD2. The V segment lost 6 bases and the J segment 4 bases; nucleotides outside the gene matches: 7. The germline V gene encodes CDR1 DFQATT and CDR2 SNEGSKA (reference sequence). The CDR3 contains 14 residues. The chain's CDR3 is CSAPGAGGYNEQFF. DNA of the CDR3: TGCAGTGCCCCAGGAGCGGGGGGATACAATGAGCAGTTCTTC.

This clonotype appeared a few times. The CDR3 DNA reads as TGCGCCAGCAGCTTGGCCGGTATTGATACGCAGTATTTT. This sequence encodes CASSLAGIDTQYF. The chain recombines TRBV5-1 with TRBJ2-3; D unresolved. CDR3 length: 13 amino acids. Trimming pared 0 bases from V and 6 bases from J, leaving 8 bases between. Germline V CDR1 and CDR2: SGHRS, YFSETQ.

This clonotype was seen ten or more times. The J gene is TRBJ1-4, the V gene TRBV12-3 or TRBV12-4; maybe TRBD1 (5 bases). The CDR3 has 15 residues. The germline V and J ends were trimmed by 5 bases and 0 bases, with 10 bases remaining between them. The CDR3, as DNA: TGTGCCAGCAGTGCCGGGGGTGCAACTAATGAAAAACTGTTTTTT. Protein sequence: CASSAGGATNEKLFF.

The J gene is TRBJ1-3, the V gene TRBV12-3 or TRBV12-4; D unclear. Trimming pared 2 bases from V and 0 bases from J, leaving 11 bases between. The CDR3 contains 16 residues. CDR3 nucleotide sequence: TGTGCCAGCAGTTTAAAGGTCTTGATCTCTGGAAACACCATATATTTT. Its translation: CASSLKVLISGNTIYF.

This clonotype has more than one count but fewer than ten. CDR3: CASSLAGTGEWAPGNTIYF. CDR3 DNA sequence: TGCGCCAGCAGCTTGGCCGGGACAGGGGAGTGGGCCCCTGGAAACACCATATATTTT. The V call is TRBV5-1, the J call TRBJ1-3, with 10 bases identical to TRBD1. CDR1 and CDR2 (germline): SGHRS, YFSETQ. V gave up 0 bases and J gave up 2 bases; unmatched junction bases: 11. This CDR3 region has 19 residues.

About this clonotype: The junction departs from the called germline gene at one end, perhaps through a read error. The genes are TRBV5-6 and TRBJ2-5; D may be TRBD1 or TRBD2 (5 bases each). CDR3 size: 11 residues. CDR1 SGHDT and CDR2 YYEEEE come from the germline V gene. The CDR3 reads CASSRQGRDNF. The CDR3 DNA reads TGTGCCAGCAGCCGCCAGGGACGCGATAACTTC. Full variable domain (outside the CDR3, taken from reference TRBV5-6 and TRBJ2-5): DAGVTQSPTHLIKTRGQQVTLRCSPKSGHDTVSWYQQALGQGPQFIFQYYEEEERQRGNFPDRFSGHQFPNYSSELNVNALLLGDSALYLCASSRQGRDNFGPGTRLLVL.

V is TRBV6-5 and J is TRBJ2-7; D ambiguous. This CDR3 region has 14 residues. Germline V gene lookup returns CDR1 MNHEY and CDR2 SVGAGI. Trimming shortened V by 2 bases and J by 1 base, and 9 bases separated the two germline ends. The CDR3 sequence: CASSYMDRSYEQYF. The CDR3 region has the DNA TGTGCCAGCAGTTACATGGACCGATCCTACGAGCAGTACTTC.

The chain recombines TRBV7-2 with TRBJ1-3; TRBD1 matches at 8 bases. The V and J ends lost 5 bases and 6 bases, in that order; junction bases with no gene match: 3. This CDR3 spans 13 amino acids. Germline V gene sequence: CDR1 SGHTA, CDR2 FQGNSA. CDR3 amino acids: CASSPDRVNTIYF. DNA for the CDR3: TGTGCCAGCAGCCCGGACAGGGTAAACACCATATATTTT.

This clonotype has more than one count but fewer than ten. The rearrangement joins TRBV7-2 to TRBJ2-4; 8 bases are a match to TRBD1. Germline V gives CDR1 SGHTA, CDR2 FQGNSA. V was clipped by 4 bases and J by 0 bases; unmatched bases: 8. The CDR3 extends over 17 amino acids. CDR3 nucleotide sequence: TGTGCCAGCAGCTCATATGACAGGGGACTAGCCAAAAACATTCAGTACTTC. Amino acid sequence: CASSSYDRGLAKNIQYF. Using reference TRBV7-2 and TRBJ2-4 for the parts outside the CDR3, the full variable domain is GAGVSQSPSNKVTEKGKDVELRCDPISGHTALYWYRQSLGQGLEFLIYFQGNSAPDKSGLPSDRFSAERTGGSVSTLTIQRTQQEDSAVYLCASSSYDRGLAKNIQYFGAGTRLSVL.

CDR3 residues: CASSVGGEPREQFF. In DNA form, the CDR3 reads TGTGCCAGCAGCGTAGGTGGAGAGCCCAGGGAGCAGTTCTTC. The V gene is TRBV9, the J gene TRBJ2-1; D ambiguous. The CDR3 runs 14 residues. V shed 0 bases and J shed 10 bases, with 14 bases lying between them. Germline V gene data show CDR1 as SGDLS and CDR2 as YYNGEE.